Below are 17 T cell receptor beta chains sequenced from a single sample in a study of shared clonotypes between healthy human individuals. Data came from immunoSEQ multiplex PCR; TCRdb stores just in-frame clones and leaves some out. The table records about 1.1 million clones, about 80% of them present only once. The sequencing sample was made of memory CD4+ T cells from PBMCs. Subset denoted: CD45RA-negative fraction. Receptors originate from a man between 18 and 35 years old in good health. Some clones in this sample may be carry-over from other donors' samples.

The V gene is TRBV6-5, the J gene TRBJ2-4; tentatively, D is TRBD1 (5 bases). V dropped 9 bases and J dropped 0 bases, with 12 bases sitting between them. Per the germline V gene, CDR1 is MNHEY and CDR2 is SVGAGI. The CDR3 has 14 residues. For the CDR3, the DNA is TGTGCCAGTCTTGACAGCCTAGCCAAAAACATTCAGTACTTC. Its protein is CASLDSLAKNIQYF.

The V call is TRBV6-5, the J call TRBJ1-1; D is unclear. V dropped 4 bases and J dropped 0 bases, with 6 bases sitting between them. The CDR3 extends over 13 amino acids. Germline CDR1 is MNHEY and CDR2 is SVGAGI. CDR3 sequence: CASSWVLNTEAFF. CDR3 DNA: TGTGCCAGCAGTTGGGTCTTGAACACTGAAGCTTTCTTT.

V usage is TRBV7-2 and J usage is TRBJ1-1, with unresolved D. The CDR3 runs to 11 residues. The V gene lost 3 bases and the J gene lost 10 bases, with 9 bases spanning the gap. CDR1 SGHTA and CDR2 FQGNSA come from the germline V gene. In DNA, the CDR3 is TGTGCCAGCAGCTTGAGCGTCGGAGCTTTCTTT. It yields the protein CASSLSVGAFF.

In its sample, this clone was seen many times. The chain employs TRBV6-6 and TRBJ1-4, with D tentatively TRBD1 (5 bases). CDR3 size: 15 residues. Trimming pared 0 bases from V and 6 bases from J, leaving 11 bases between. Germline V gene data show CDR1 as MNHNY and CDR2 as SVGAGI (reference sequence). The CDR3 DNA reads TGTGCCAGCAGTTACTCCGTCAGGGAGCATGAAAAACTGTTTTTT. It translates to CASSYSVREHEKLFF.

This clone was detected only a few times. The V call is TRBV2, the J call TRBJ1-1, with 10 positions matching TRBD1. Germline CDR1 reads SNHLY; CDR2 reads FYNNEI. V dropped 4 bases and J dropped 2; count of bases not matched to a gene: 1. The CDR3 consists of 14 residues. CDR3 coding DNA: TGTGCCAGCAGTGGGACAGGGGGTAACACTGAAGCTTTCTTT. It encodes CASSGTGGNTEAFF.

CDR3 coding DNA: TGTGCCAGCAGCGCAACTAGTTACGGCACAGATACGCAGTATTTT. Residues: CASSATSYGTDTQYF. The chain uses TRBV11-3 and TRBJ2-3, with a possible D match to TRBD2 (5 bases). V dropped 5 bases and J dropped 1 base, with 13 bases sitting between them. CDR1 is SGHNT, CDR2 YENEEA, per germline. This CDR3 comprises 15 residues.

The rearrangement joins TRBV7-9 to TRBJ2-2; 11 bases match TRBD2. V was pared by 1 base and J by 3 bases, with 7 bases of the junction left unmatched. Per the germline V gene, CDR1 is SEHNR and CDR2 is FQNEAQ (reference sequence). The CDR3 consists of 18 residues. This CDR3 is CASSLVTSGSWDTGELFF. Written as DNA, the CDR3 is TGTGCCAGCAGCTTAGTTACTAGCGGGAGTTGGGACACCGGGGAGCTGTTTTTT.

This clone was counted a few times. V usage is TRBV5-4 and J usage is TRBJ2-5; D might be TRBD1 (6 bases). Deletions cut 4 bases from V and 1 base from J, with 11 bases between. CDR3 size: 14 residues. In germline, CDR1 is SGHNT, CDR2 YYREEE (reference sequence). CDR3 sequence: CASSDHRAQETQYF. The CDR3 DNA is TGTGCCAGCAGCGACCACAGGGCCCAAGAGACCCAGTACTTC. Combining the CDR3 with reference TRBV5-4 and TRBJ2-5 gives the whole variable domain ETGVTQSPTHLIKTRGQQVTLRCSSQSGHNTVSWYQQALGQGPQFIFQYYREEENGRGNFPPRFSGLQFPNYSSELNVNALELDDSALYLCASSDHRAQETQYFGPGTRLLVL.

In its sample, this clone was seen a few times. The likely explanation is a read error, given a far larger clone one base away. The chain links TRBV2 to TRBJ1-5; no reliable D call. Germline V gene data show CDR1 as SNHLY and CDR2 as FYNNEI. The CDR3 is made up of 15 amino acids. The CDR3 reads CASSEGGFSNQLQHF. CDR3 DNA sequence: TGTGCCAGCAGTGAAGGGGGATTTAGCAATCAGCTCCAGCATTTT.

The rearrangement uses TRBV6-5 and TRBJ2-5; D is ambiguous. V gave up 8 bases and J gave up 4 bases, with 14 bases separating them. This CDR3 has 13 residues. Germline loops: CDR1 MNHEY, CDR2 SVGAGI. The CDR3 sequence: CASLRERGETQYF. The CDR3 nucleotides are TGTGCCAGCCTTCGCGAGAGAGGAGAGACCCAGTACTTC.

This clone was seen repeatedly, ten times or more. This rearrangement joins TRBV11-2 to TRBJ1-3; D remains ambiguous. The CDR3 consists of 14 residues. The germline V gene has CDR1 SGHAT and CDR2 FQNNGV. V lost 1 base and J lost 1, with 5 bases in between. The CDR3 sequence is CASSLGRSGNTIYF. The CDR3 region has the DNA TGTGCCAGCAGCTTAGGGAGATCTGGAAACACCATATATTTT. Combining the CDR3 with reference TRBV11-2 and TRBJ1-3 gives the whole variable domain EAGVAQSPRYKIIEKRQSVAFWCNPISGHATLYWYQQILGQGPKLLIQFQNNGVVDDSQLPKDRFSAERLKGVDSTLKIQPAKLEDSAVYLCASSLGRSGNTIYFGEGSWLTVV.

A few counts support this clone. The chain joins TRBV5-1 to TRBJ2-1, with TRBD1 identical over 8 bases. V dropped 2 bases and J dropped 4; count of bases not matched to a gene: 8. Germline loops: CDR1 SGHRS, CDR2 YFSETQ. The CDR3 has 16 residues. This chain's CDR3 is CASSFSGTGYYNEQFF. Written as DNA, the CDR3 is TGCGCCAGCAGCTTTTCCGGGACAGGTTATTACAATGAGCAGTTCTTC.

This clone was detected only a few times. V gene TRBV19 combines with J gene TRBJ1-1, with D maybe TRBD1 (6 bases). The CDR3 extends over 17 amino acids. Germline assignment: CDR1 LNHDA and CDR2 SQIVND (reference sequence). The V end lost 0 bases, the J end lost 4 bases, and 18 bases lay between the germline ends. CDR3 coding DNA: TGTGCCAGTAGTATAGATCTATACGGGGGGCCGGGCACTGAAGCTTTCTTT. It specifies CASSIDLYGGPGTEAFF. Together with reference TRBV19 and TRBJ1-1, the CDR3 gives the full variable domain: DGGITQSPKYLFRKEGQNVTLSCEQNLNHDAMYWYRQDPGQGLRLIYYSQIVNDFQKGDIAEGYSVSREKKESFPLTVTSAQKNPTAFYLCASSIDLYGGPGTEAFFGQGTRLTVV.

This clone was detected a few times. The chain recombines TRBV2 with TRBJ2-3; the match to TRBD2 covers 8 bases. V lost 3 bases and J lost 8; bases outside the gene matches: 7. This CDR3 spans 14 amino acids. Looked up from germline, CDR1 is SNHLY and CDR2 is FYNNEI. The CDR3, as DNA: TGTGCCAGCAGTGATACGGGACTAGTGGGTACGCAGTATTTT. Protein: CASSDTGLVGTQYF. The whole variable domain, filled in from reference TRBV2 and TRBJ2-3, reads EPEVTQTPSHQVTQMGQEVILRCVPISNHLYFYWYRQILGQKVEFLVSFYNNEISEKSEIFDDQFSVERPDGSNFTLKIRSTKLEDSAMYFCASSDTGLVGTQYFGPGTRLTVL.

As concerns this clone: Other DNA sequences from this sample encode an identical CDR3 as well. The J gene is TRBJ1-1, the V gene TRBV7-9; D is ambiguous. Trimming left V 3 bases short and J 5 bases short, with 10 bases between. Germline CDR1 and CDR2: SEHNR and FQNEAQ (reference sequence). The CDR3 loop spans 13 amino acids. CDR3 sequence (DNA): TGTGCCAGCAGCTTCTCTGTCGGGACTGAAGCTTTCTTT. Protein product: CASSFSVGTEAFF.

This chain uses TRBV9 with TRBJ1-1; D gene uncertain. This CDR3 spans 15 amino acids. V dropped 4 bases and J dropped 7 bases, with 20 bases sitting between them. Germline CDR1 SGDLS, CDR2 YYNGEE. CDR3 in DNA: TGTGCCAGCAGCCCGAGGATCGGTACACCTGATGAAGCTTTCTTT. It yields the protein CASSPRIGTPDEAFF.

This chain links TRBV5-1 with TRBJ2-7; TRBD1 might be the D (5 bases). The V and J ends lost 0 bases and 3 bases respectively, with 7 bases between them. The CDR3 contains 13 residues. The germline CDR1 and CDR2 sequences are SGHRS and YFSETQ. In nucleotides, the CDR3 is TGCGCCAGCAGCTTGGGTGGACACTACGAGCAGTACTTC. It is translated as CASSLGGHYEQYF.